Presented here are 14 T cell receptor beta chains from one specimen sequenced in a study of blood T cell repertoires in COVID-19. The data were produced by immunoSEQ multiplex PCR, yet TCRdb's version contains in-frame clones alone and is incomplete. The profile shows under 150,000 clones, 85% to 90% of them singletons. The sample comprised peripheral blood. The receptors were sampled from an older woman with active COVID-19.

This clone was found once. This sequence joins TRBV19 and TRBJ2-3, with D possibly being TRBD2 (5 bases). There are 13 residues in the CDR3. CDR1 is LNHDA and CDR2 is SQIVND in the germline V gene (reference sequence). With 6 bases removed from V and 7 bases from J, the gap between germline ends came to 14 bases. The CDR3, as DNA: TGTGCCAGTAGCCCAGAAAGAGGGTATACGCAGTATTTT. It codes for CASSPERGYTQYF.

The J gene is TRBJ1-1, the V gene TRBV5-1; D might be TRBD1 (6 bases). V lost 4 bases and J 5 bases, leaving 15 bases between the germline ends. The CDR3 extends over 14 amino acids. Germline values: CDR1 SGHRS, CDR2 YFSETQ. The CDR3 bases are TGCGCCAGCAGCCCTGGAGGGGGAGGGACTGAAGCTTTCTTT. This sequence encodes CASSPGGGGTEAFF.

The rearrangement links TRBV28 to TRBJ1-5; 8 positions match TRBD1. This CDR3 comprises 17 residues. CDR1 and CDR2 (germline): MDHEN, SYDVKM. V trimming: 5 bases; J trimming: 3 bases; junction bases outside the gene matches: 12. The CDR3 nucleotides are TGTGCCAGCAGTGCATCCTTAGGACAGGGTCACAATCAGCCCCAGCATTTT. Its translation is CASSASLGQGHNQPQHF. Full variable domain (missing parts from reference TRBV28 and TRBJ1-5): DVKVTQSSRYLVKRTGEKVFLECVQDMDHENMFWYRQDPGLGLRLIYFSYDVKMKEKGDIPEGYSVSREKKERFSLILESASTNQTSMYLCASSASLGQGHNQPQHFGDGTRLSIL.

In its sample, this clone was seen a few times. The gene calls are TRBV7-9 and TRBJ2-7; D is unresolved. Looked up from germline, CDR1 is SEHNR and CDR2 is FQNEAQ (reference sequence). Trimming removed 5 bases from V and 5 bases from J, with 22 bases in between. The CDR3 has 16 amino acids. Written as DNA, the CDR3 is TGTGCCAGCAGCCCAATCCCTACCCGGGTTATCGACGAGCAGTACTTC. Residues: CASSPIPTRVIDEQYF. The entire variable domain, with the rest obtained from reference TRBV7-9 and TRBJ2-7, is as follows: DTGVSQNPRHKITKRGQNVTFRCDPISEHNRLYWYRQTLGQGPEFLTYFQNEAQLEKSRLLSDRFSAERPKGSFSTLEIQRTEQGDSAMYLCASSPIPTRVIDEQYFGPGTRLTVT.

Notes on this clone: The sample carries other DNA sequences with the same CDR3. The CDR3 loop is CASSLARETQYF. Written as DNA, the CDR3 is TGTGCCAGCAGCTTGGCGCGAGAGACCCAGTACTTC. The chain has TRBV5-4 and TRBJ2-5; D unclear. The CDR3 has 12 residues. Between the trimmed V and J ends, which lost 0 bases and 4 bases, there was a span of 4 bases. The germline V gene encodes CDR1 SGHNT and CDR2 YYREEE (reference sequence).

The chain couples TRBV9 to TRBJ2-1, with TRBD1 matching over 7 bases. Germline loops: CDR1 SGDLS, CDR2 YYNGEE. The CDR3 runs to 12 residues. The ends lost 4 bases at V and 7 bases at J; junction bases unmatched: 2. The CDR3 nucleotides read TGTGCCAGCAGCACCAGGGGGAATGAGCAGTTCTTC. The encoded protein is CASSTRGNEQFF.

The chain joins TRBV5-1 to TRBJ2-5; 9 positions agree with TRBD1. Germline V gene data show CDR1 as SGHRS and CDR2 as YFSETQ. There are 16 residues in the CDR3. V gave up 5 bases and J gave up 5 bases; unmatched junction bases: 13. CDR3 loop: CASRLIGGTGIETQYF. The CDR3 DNA follows: TGCGCCAGCAGATTAATTGGAGGGACAGGGATCGAGACCCAGTACTTC. The complete variable domain, with remaining parts taken from reference TRBV5-1 and TRBJ2-5, reads KAGVTQTPRYLIKTRGQQVTLSCSPISGHRSVSWYQQTPGQGLQFLFEYFSETQRNKGNFPGRFSGRQFSNSRSEMNVSTLELGDSALYLCASRLIGGTGIETQYFGPGTRLLVL.

The chain is built from TRBV14 and TRBJ2-7; no clear D. The CDR3 has 15 amino acids. Germline-derived CDR1 and CDR2 are SGHDN and FVKESK. Trimming shortened V by 1 base and J by 0 bases, and 10 bases separated the two germline ends. The CDR3: CASSQVFAVSYEQYF. CDR3 sequence (DNA): TGTGCCAGCAGCCAAGTCTTCGCGGTCTCCTACGAGCAGTACTTC.

This chain joins TRBV4-1 and TRBJ2-3; D not certain. The CDR3 runs to 17 residues. The V end lost 1 base, the J end lost 0 bases, and 14 bases lay between the germline ends. CDR1 and CDR2 from the germline V gene are MGHRA and YSYEKL. CDR3: CASSQVRDSQSTDTQYF. The CDR3 nucleotides are TGCGCCAGCAGCCAAGTGCGCGATTCCCAAAGCACAGATACGCAGTATTTT.

The genes are TRBV7-4 and TRBJ2-7; 8 bases match TRBD2. In germline, CDR1 is SGHVT, CDR2 SQSDAQ. The junction had 7 bases not matched to a gene; V was cut back by 5 bases and J by 1 base. The CDR3 is 15 residues long. This CDR3 is CASSNDAGGSYEQYF. Written as DNA, the CDR3 is TGTGCCAGCAGCAACGACGCGGGAGGATCCTACGAGCAGTACTTC.

The J gene is TRBJ1-1, the V gene TRBV5-1; D may be TRBD1 (5 bases). The CDR3 has 14 amino acids. Germline V gene data show CDR1 as SGHRS and CDR2 as YFSETQ. Trimming removed 0 bases at V and 4 bases at J, with 10 bases between. The CDR3 is CASSLAFQGTEAFF. CDR3 coding DNA: TGCGCCAGCAGCTTGGCCTTCCAGGGCACTGAAGCTTTCTTT.

V is TRBV7-9 and J is TRBJ1-3; TRBD1 matches 7 bases. V shed 4 bases and J 4 bases; nucleotides not matched to a gene: 10. Germline V gene lookup returns CDR1 SEHNR and CDR2 FQNEAQ (reference sequence). This CDR3 contains 16 residues. CDR3 protein: CASSSTLTGEGNTIYF. Here the CDR3 DNA reads TGTGCCAGCAGCTCGACCCTCACAGGGGAGGGAAACACCATATATTTT.

V usage is TRBV5-1 and J usage is TRBJ2-1; 9 bases align to TRBD2. Germline CDR1 SGHRS, CDR2 YFSETQ. This CDR3 has 16 amino acids. Trimming at V came to 2 bases and at J to 3 bases, leaving 6 bases not matched to a gene. For the CDR3, the DNA is TGCGCCAGCAGCTTCACCCTAGCGGGGATCTACAATGAGCAGTTCTTC. Translating gives CASSFTLAGIYNEQFF.

J is TRBJ1-2 and V is TRBV20-1, with no clear D. CDR1 and CDR2 (germline): DFQATT, SNEGSKA (reference sequence). This CDR3 has 12 residues. V was shortened by 3 bases and J by 4 bases, with 9 bases between the two germline ends. The CDR3 DNA is TGCAGTGCTAGTCGGTTTGGCTATGGCTACACCTTC. Its translation: CSASRFGYGYTF.